This T cell receptor beta chain originates from a study of monozygotic twins with cystic fibrosis (dated by TCRdb to the early 2020s). Broadly, across the study: Barcoded libraries were made from three micrograms of fragmented DNA using approximately 15 PCR cycles. To gauge how much genetics shapes V and J gene usage, the researchers compared TCR beta repertoires both within and across 16 monozygotic twin pairs who have cystic fibrosis. On the day blood was drawn, the twins' weight-for-height and FEVPerc (FEV1 disease centile) were ranked against those of the roughly 970 cohort participants. Data for three of the twin pairs had been reported earlier in a different context. The cohort included ten female and six male twin pairs, mostly children and adolescents, aged roughly 2.0 to 36.4 years with a median of about 8.8 years. Results and caveats for the whole study, not just this receptor: Only a small cohort was studied, and no association of shared CDR3 numbers with age, concordance or disease severity was found. V gene usage was most similar to the co-twin for 13 of 16 pairs, and J usage for 8 of 16 pairs, suggesting genetic constraints. Simpson clonality was generally low (median about 0.009), which suggests a naive-dominated repertoire, and clonality was higher in the most severely affected patients. Sharing of nucleotide-identical clonotypes was significantly greater within monozygotic CF twin pairs than between unrelated CF individuals (P = 0.000026, Mann-Whitney).

On this clone itself: What antigen it recognizes has not been identified. No base quality information exists; no much larger clone differs at one position.

The germline V gene gives CDR1 as MGHDK and CDR2 as SYGVNS. Deletion took 4 bases off V and 5 bases off J, with a span of 15 bases between the germline ends. The CDR3 starts with the cysteine, ends with the phenylalanine, and has 16 residues. Of the read, only the CDR3 DNA is kept; its 48 bases are in frame from base 1. The twin pairs came from the European Cystic Fibrosis Twin and Sibling Study Cohort, which recruited patients from 158 CF clinics across 14 European countries. Zygosity and CFTR genotype were verified in-house, with zygosity tested by multiplex PCR of nine short tandem repeat loci. Peripheral blood was sampled from each twin, with clinical parameters recorded on the day of blood sampling. Phenol/chloroform extraction was used to isolate genomic DNA from peripheral blood cells, and the DNA was then kept in TE buffer at 4 degrees C. Following the manufacturer's instructions, TCR beta CDR3 regions were amplified by multiplex PCR with the immunoSEQ immune profiling system. An Illumina NextSeq system was used for sequencing. The authors processed their data as follows. Sequence data were processed on the immunoSEQ Analyzer platform, and clonality was computed as the square root of Simpson's index of productive rearrangements. Similarity in V and J usage was quantified by Jensen-Shannon distance, and CDR3 generation probabilities were calculated with OLGA. Shared CDR3 sequences were searched in the immuneACCESS database (August 2020) and in VDJdb (December 2020). TCRdb limited this immuneACCESS table to in-frame rearrangements with V and J called. A share of clones is missing; checked studies link under half to unresolved V genes, and the rest is unexplained. D and trimming were read from the DNA, whereas the V and J calls and clone size are those reported in that table. The sample has 25,000 to 30,000 clones on record, about nine tenths of them singletons. The top ten clonotypes cover 0.54% of the sample.

The sample was blood. This sequence originates from a girl aged 2 to 9 with cystic fibrosis. Recombination joined TRBV25-1 with TRBJ1-6; the D gene is perhaps TRBD1, on 6 matching bases. The nucleotides read TGTGCCAGCAGTGCACCACAGGGAGCCAATAATTCACCCCTCCACTTT. It codes for CASSAPQGANNSPLHF.